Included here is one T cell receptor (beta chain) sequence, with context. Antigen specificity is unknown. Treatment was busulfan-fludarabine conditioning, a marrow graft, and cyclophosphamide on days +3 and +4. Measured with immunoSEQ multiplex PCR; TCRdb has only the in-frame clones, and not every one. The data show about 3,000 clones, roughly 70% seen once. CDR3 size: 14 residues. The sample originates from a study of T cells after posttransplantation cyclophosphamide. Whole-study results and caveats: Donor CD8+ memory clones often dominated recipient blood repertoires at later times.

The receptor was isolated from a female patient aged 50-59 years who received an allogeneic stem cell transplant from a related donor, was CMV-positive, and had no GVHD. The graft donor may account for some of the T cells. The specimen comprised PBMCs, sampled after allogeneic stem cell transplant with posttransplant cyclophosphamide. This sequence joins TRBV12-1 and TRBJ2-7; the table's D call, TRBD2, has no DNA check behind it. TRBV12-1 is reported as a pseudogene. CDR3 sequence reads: CASSLAGARYEQYF. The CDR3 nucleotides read TGTGCCAGCAGCTTAGCGGGAGCCCGTTACGAGCAGTACTTC.